A selection of T cell receptor beta chains follows, all from one sample in a study of T cell repertoires in ileal Crohn's disease. Profiling relied on immunoSEQ multiplex PCR, and the TCRdb table lists in-frame clones only, not all of them. The table includes fewer than 13,000 clones, approximately 80% detected once. The sequencing input was ileal tissue. These receptors were obtained from an adult with Crohn's disease. The CDR3 runs from the conserved cysteine through the conserved F or W. D genes are given only for firm matches. Some rows mark clone size as missing; the rest say once, few, many or name a class of expanded clone.

CDR3nt | CDR3aa | v_gene | len | d_gene | j_gene | abundance
TGTGCCATCAGGCTAGACCGGGACAGGGGAGAGACCCAGTACTTC | CAIRLDRDRGETQYF | TRBV10-3 | 15 | TRBD1 | TRBJ2-5 | .
TGTGCCATCAGCGAAAATGACAGGGGCAGCTATGGCTACACCTTC | CAISENDRGSYGYTF | TRBV10-3 | 15 | TRBD1 | TRBJ1-2 | .
TGTGCCAGCAGGGTTCGACCGGGAGGTTCCTACGAGCAGTACTTC | CASRVRPGGSYEQYF | TRBV6-1 | 15 | TRBD2 | TRBJ2-7 | .
TGCGCCAGCAGCTTCACGGGAGTGTACACTGAAGCTTTCTTT | CASSFTGVYTEAFF | TRBV5-1 | 14 | . | TRBJ1-1 | .
TGTGCCAGCAGTTACTCAGGCAGGGGGCGAGGCTATGGCTACACCTTC | CASSYSGRGRGYGYTF | TRBV6-5 | 16 | TRBD1 | TRBJ1-2 | .
TGTGCCAGCAGCTTAGACTCTAGCGGGAGATGGGCTGAGACCCAGTACTTC | CASSLDSSGRWAETQYF | TRBV7-2 | 17 | TRBD2 | TRBJ2-5 | .
TGTGCCTGGAGTGTAGGTAGCGGGGCCTACAATGAGCAGTTCTTC | CAWSVGSGAYNEQFF | TRBV30 | 15 | TRBD2 | TRBJ2-1 | .
TGTGCCTGGAGTGTACGAGGCACTGAAGCTTTCTTT | CAWSVRGTEAFF | TRBV30 | 12 | . | TRBJ1-1 | .
TGCGCCAGCAGCTTGGCTCCGGGACAGGGCTACGAGCAGTACTTC | CASSLAPGQGYEQYF | TRBV5-1 | 15 | TRBD1 | TRBJ2-7 | .
TGTGCCAGCAGCTCGGCGACAGGAGTTAACACCGGGGAGCTGTTTTTT | CASSSATGVNTGELFF | TRBV5-4 | 16 | . | TRBJ2-2 | .
TGTGCCAGCTCACTCGGGACTAGCGACTACTACGAGCAGTACTTC | CASSLGTSDYYEQYF | TRBV18 | 15 | TRBD2 | TRBJ2-7 | .
TGTGCCAGCAGCCAAGGGACTAGCGGCAACACCGGGGAGCTGTTTTTT | CASSQGTSGNTGELFF | TRBV7-9 | 16 | TRBD2 | TRBJ2-2 | .
TGTGCCAGCAGCAGGGGACAGGGGGCGCAGGACTATGGCTACACCTTC | CASSRGQGAQDYGYTF | TRBV5-4 | 16 | TRBD1 | TRBJ1-2 | .
TGCGCCAGCAGCTGGACCGGGACTAGCGACCACAATGAGCAGTTCTTC | CASSWTGTSDHNEQFF | TRBV5-1 | 16 | TRBD2 | TRBJ2-1 | .
TGTGCCAGCGCTCTGATCGGGAGTACAGATACGCAGTATTTT | CASALIGSTDTQYF | TRBV7-8 | 14 | . | TRBJ2-3 | .
TGTGCCAGTAGTAACCGGGACAGGGGGCGCGGAGTGGGCTACACCTTC | CASSNRDRGRGVGYTF | TRBV19 | 16 | TRBD1 | TRBJ1-2 | once
TGTGCCAGCAGCCCTCTACGTTCCGGGAAAGAGACCCAGTACTTC | CASSPLRSGKETQYF | TRBV5-6 | 15 | . | TRBJ2-5 | .
TGTGCCAGCAGTTTGGGGGGGATCTATGGCTACACCTTC | CASSLGGIYGYTF | TRBV6-5 | 13 | . | TRBJ1-2 | .
TGCGCCAGCAGTGAGGAGGCCGACGGGAATGAAAAACTGTTTTTT | CASSEEADGNEKLFF | TRBV10-2 | 15 | . | TRBJ1-4 | .
TGCGCCAGCAGCCAATCGGAGGGCTCCTACGAGCAGTACTTC | CASSQSEGSYEQYF | TRBV5-1 | 14 | . | TRBJ2-7 | .
TGTGCCAGCAGCGAGACTAGCACAGATACGCAGTATTTT | CASSETSTDTQYF | TRBV7-2 | 13 | . | TRBJ2-3 | .
TGTGCCACCAGCAGAGATCGCGGGTTACCCCTGTTTTTT | CATSRDRGLPLFF | TRBV15 | 13 | . | TRBJ1-4 | .
TGTGCCACCAGCAGGTGGACTAGCGGGAGTGGTGAGACCCAGTACTTC | CATSRWTSGSGETQYF | TRBV15 | 16 | TRBD2 | TRBJ2-5 | .
TGCAGCGTTCACTCAGGACGGGGCGAGCAGTACTTC | CSVHSGRGEQYF | TRBV29-1 | 12 | . | TRBJ2-7 | .
TGTGCCAGCAGCTCCGGCGGATGGGGACAGGGGGTCAGAAAACTGTTTTTT | CASSSGGWGQGVRKLFF | TRBV27 | 17 | TRBD1 | TRBJ1-4 | .
TGTGCCTGGAGCCGACAGGGTTCCGGGGAGCTGTTTTTT | CAWSRQGSGELFF | TRBV30 | 13 | TRBD1 | TRBJ2-2 | .
TGTGCCTCTGGACAGATCCAAGAGACCCAGTACTTC | CASGQIQETQYF | TRBV11-2 | 12 | . | TRBJ2-5 | .
TGTGCCACTCGCCTAGCGGCCCACACAGATACGCAGTATTTT | CATRLAAHTDTQYF | TRBV6-5 | 14 | TRBD2 | TRBJ2-3 | .
TGTGCCAGCAGCCGCCCGGGACAGGGTCATGATACGCAGTATTTT | CASSRPGQGHDTQYF | TRBV28 | 15 | TRBD1 | TRBJ2-3 | few
TGCGCCAGCAGCCAGGACAGCAGCTCTGGAAACACCATATATTTT | CASSQDSSSGNTIYF | TRBV4-1 | 15 | . | TRBJ1-3 | .
TGTGCCAGCAGCTTAGGGCTGGGAACTAGCGGGGCCCGGAATGAGCAGTTCTTC | CASSLGLGTSGARNEQFF | TRBV11-2 | 18 | TRBD2 | TRBJ2-1 | .
TGTGCCAGCAGCCAAGAAGGGGACTTGTTCTTC | CASSQEGDLFF | TRBV4-2 | 11 | . | TRBJ2-1 | few
TGTGCCAGCAGTGAAAGGTCAGGGGTTAAAGCTTTCTTT | CASSERSGVKAFF | TRBV2 | 13 | . | TRBJ1-1 | .
TGTGCCAGCTCACCGCGGCAGGGGGGTGAAGCTTTCTTT | CASSPRQGGEAFF | TRBV18 | 13 | TRBD1 | TRBJ1-1 | .
TGCGCCAGCAGCTCAATACAGAGACTGGGGCGTACCGGGGAGCTGTTTTTT | CASSSIQRLGRTGELFF | TRBV5-1 | 17 | . | TRBJ2-2 | .
TGTGCCAGCGGCGTACGCAGGGAAGAGACCCAGTACTTC | CASGVRREETQYF | TRBV27 | 13 | . | TRBJ2-5 | .
TGTGCCAGCAGCTCGACCGGGACTAGCGGCTACAATGAGCAGTTCTTC | CASSSTGTSGYNEQFF | TRBV11-2 | 16 | TRBD2 | TRBJ2-1 | .
TGCAGCGTCCGGGTCCAAGTTGCGGGAGTCTTCTCCTACGAGCAGTACTTC | CSVRVQVAGVFSYEQYF | TRBV29-1 | 17 | TRBD2 | TRBJ2-7 | .
TGTGCCAGCTCACCACCGTCAGGGGAGAGAGGATACAATGAGCAGTTCTTC | CASSPPSGERGYNEQFF | TRBV18 | 17 | . | TRBJ2-1 | .
TGTGCCAGCGGGGGGTTGGGGAACAATGAGCAGTTCTTC | CASGGLGNNEQFF | TRBV27 | 13 | . | TRBJ2-1 | .
TGTGCCAGCAGCTGGGTGACTTCTGGCTACACCTTC | CASSWVTSGYTF | TRBV5-6 | 12 | . | TRBJ1-2 | .
TGCGCCAGCAGGGGCAACTCTGGGGCCAACGTCCTGACTTTC | CASRGNSGANVLTF | TRBV10-1 | 14 | . | TRBJ2-6 | .
TGCGCCAGCAGCTTGGGACAGGGGGCCGGGGATACGCAGTATTTT | CASSLGQGAGDTQYF | TRBV5-1 | 15 | TRBD1 | TRBJ2-3 | .
TGTGCCAGCAGCCGGGACAGGGTCGGCGGCTACACCTTC | CASSRDRVGGYTF | TRBV7-9 | 13 | TRBD1 | TRBJ1-2 | few
TGTGCCAGCAGACCGACCGGGACAGGCTTCTCCTCTGGGGCCAACGTCCTGACTTTC | CASRPTGTGFSSGANVLTF | TRBV5-5 | 19 | TRBD1 | TRBJ2-6 | .
TGTGCCAGCAGCCGGCGGGGGGGGGCCGAGGGACAGCCCCAGCATTTT | CASSRRGGAEGQPQHF | TRBV4-2 | 16 | . | TRBJ1-5 | once
TGTGCCAGTAATAGAGAGGGGCTTTACAATGAGCAGTTCTTC | CASNREGLYNEQFF | TRBV19 | 14 | . | TRBJ2-1 | .
TGTGCCCCCACCTACGAGCAGTACTTC | CAPTYEQYF | TRBV2 | 9 | . | TRBJ2-7 | .
TGTGCCAGCAGGACAGAAGTTAGCTCCTACAATGAGCAGTTCTTC | CASRTEVSSYNEQFF | TRBV27 | 15 | . | TRBJ2-1 | .
TGTGCCTGGAGTGTACAGAGCAATCAGCCCCAGCATTTT | CAWSVQSNQPQHF | TRBV30 | 13 | . | TRBJ1-5 | .
TGCGCCAGCAGCTTATCAGGAAGCTCTGGAAACACCATATATTTT | CASSLSGSSGNTIYF | TRBV5-1 | 15 | . | TRBJ1-3 | once
TGTGCCAGTAGTATGGAAGACAGGGTAACTGAAAAACTGTTTTTT | CASSMEDRVTEKLFF | TRBV19 | 15 | TRBD1 | TRBJ1-4 | .
TGTGCCTGGAGTGTACTAAGGGGCCAGTTTTTCGACCCGTATTTT | CAWSVLRGQFFDPYF | TRBV30 | 15 | . | TRBJ2-3 | few